This T cell receptor beta chain was captured in a study of shared clonotypes between healthy human individuals. In the case of this clone: Its target is not known.

CD8 cells regarded as naive lacked CD45RO, were positively chosen for CCR7, and omitted terminally differentiated effector memory CD45RA+ cells. The study drew its donors from healthy HIV-negative adults without recent acute infections or vaccinations. Germline V lookup: CDR1 MDHEN, CDR2 SYDVKM. The V gene end was trimmed by 5 bases and the J gene end by 7 bases; junction bases not matched to a gene: 21. CDR3 length: 21 amino acids. Here immunoSEQ multiplex PCR was the method, and the copy in TCRdb shows in-frame clones only, minus some. In the table there are millions of clones, roughly 91% of which are singletons. Points from the study as a whole: When compared with the clonotypes that were shared by all four sorted-subset donors, the non-shared clonotypes turned out to have lower generation probabilities.

Specimen: naive CD8+ T cells from PBMCs. The chain combines TRBV28 with TRBJ2-1, with TRBD2 matching over 15 bases. This TCR was sampled from a man between 18 and 35 years old in good health. Some clones in this sample may be carry-over from other donors' samples. The CDR3 DNA reads as TGTGCCAGCAGTCTGCCGGGACTAGCGGGAGGACAAAACTACTACTTGAATGAGCAGTTCTTC. This translates into CASSLPGLAGGQNYYLNEQFF.